Each of the 21 T cell receptor beta chains below was sequenced from the same sample in a study of Tregs in tolerant kidney transplant recipients (dated by TCRdb to between 2019 and 2020). The library was obtained by the immunoSEQ multiplex PCR assay. Entries here come from immuneACCESS through TCRdb and include only in-frame sequences with V and J called. Some clones fail to appear in such tables; in the studies checked, an unresolved V gene covers under half of the shortfall, and the cause of the remainder is unknown. The sample table records some 69,000 clones; roughly 89% of these occur just once. The ten largest clones represent more than 4% of the sample. Input material: CD4+ T cells from blood. All receptors come from a human donor in good health.

CDR3 bases: TGTGCCAGCAGCGCCGGGGGGGCAGGAGAGACCCAGTACTTC. Its translation: CASSAGGAGETQYF. The rearrangement uses TRBV9 and TRBJ2-5; 8 nucleotides agree with TRBD2. The CDR3 loop spans 14 amino acids. CDR1 SGDLS and CDR2 YYNGEE come from the germline V gene. The V gene end was trimmed by 3 bases and the J gene end by 4 bases; junction bases not matched to a gene: 5. The whole variable domain, remainder taken from reference TRBV9 and TRBJ2-5, is DSGVTQTPKHLITATGQRVTLRCSPRSGDLSVYWYQQSLDQGLQFLIQYYNGEERAKGNILERFSAQQFPDLHSELNLSSLELGDSALYFCASSAGGAGETQYFGPGTRLLVL.

This chain connects TRBV7-2 to TRBJ1-5; D may be TRBD1 (5 bases). The CDR3 is 14 amino acids. CDR1 and CDR2 (germline): SGHTA, FQGNSA. V shed 3 bases and J shed 6 bases, with 12 bases lying between them. The DNA of the CDR3 is TGTGCCAGCAGCTTGCCAGGGAGGATTCAGCCCCAGCATTTT. Its protein is CASSLPGRIQPQHF. Together with reference TRBV7-2 and TRBJ1-5, the CDR3 gives the full variable domain: GAGVSQSPSNKVTEKGKDVELRCDPISGHTALYWYRQSLGQGLEFLIYFQGNSAPDKSGLPSDRFSAERTGGSVSTLTIQRTQQEDSAVYLCASSLPGRIQPQHFGDGTRLSIL.

The chain couples TRBV5-1 to TRBJ1-1; D remains ambiguous. Looked up from germline, CDR1 is SGHRS and CDR2 is YFSETQ. The V and J ends lost 4 bases and 6 bases respectively, with 13 bases between them. This CDR3 has 13 residues. The CDR3 loop reads CASSPGISSEAFF. CDR3 nucleotides: TGCGCCAGCAGCCCGGGGATTTCGTCTGAAGCTTTCTTT.

V is TRBV6-5 and J is TRBJ2-1; D may be TRBD2 (5 bases). This CDR3 is built from 15 residues. CDR1 MNHEY and CDR2 SVGAGI come from the germline V gene. V dropped 0 bases and J dropped 7 bases, with 13 bases sitting between them. Written as DNA, the CDR3 is TGTGCCAGCAGTTACTCGGAGGCTACTTCGAATGAGCAGTTCTTC. It specifies CASSYSEATSNEQFF.

The chain employs TRBV4-2 and TRBJ2-5, with 10 bases lining up with TRBD2. V lost 0 bases and J lost 2; bases outside the gene matches: 3. The germline CDR1 and CDR2 sequences are LGHNA and YNFKEQ. This CDR3 spans 16 amino acids. The CDR3 here is CASSQDGTSVQETQYF. DNA for the CDR3: TGTGCCAGCAGCCAAGATGGGACTAGCGTTCAAGAGACCCAGTACTTC.

The chain carries TRBV5-1 and TRBJ2-1; tentative D call: TRBD2 (5 bases). V lost 5 bases to trimming and J lost 5 bases, with 11 bases between them. Germline values: CDR1 SGHRS, CDR2 YFSETQ. CDR3 length: 13 amino acids. The CDR3 nucleotides read TGCGCCAGCAGTTTACAGACTAACAATGAGCAGTTCTTC. It translates to CASSLQTNNEQFF.

The chain uses TRBV6-1 and TRBJ1-2, with D possibly matching TRBD1 (6 bases). Germline CDR1 and CDR2: MNHNS and SASEGT. The V end was cut by 4 bases, the J end by 0 bases, with 18 bases between. This CDR3 region has 17 residues. The CDR3: CASSALGQLTANYGYTF. The CDR3 DNA reads as TGTGCCAGCAGTGCCCTAGGACAGTTGACAGCTAACTATGGCTACACCTTC.

The CDR3, as DNA: TGTGCCAGCAGCCCACAGGGCTCTGGGGCCAACGTCCTGACTTTC. This encodes CASSPQGSGANVLTF. This chain uses TRBV7-2 with TRBJ2-6; weak D call: TRBD1 (6 bases). This CDR3 spans 15 amino acids. V was clipped by 5 bases and J by 0 bases, with 8 bases between them. Per the germline V gene, CDR1 is SGHTA and CDR2 is FQGNSA.

CDR3 sequence: CAISAHNEQFF. The CDR3 DNA follows: TGTGCCATCAGTGCGCACAATGAGCAGTTCTTC. The gene calls are TRBV10-3 and TRBJ2-1, with no clear D. CDR1 ENHRY and CDR2 SYGVKD come from the germline V gene. The V gene lost 4 bases and the J gene lost 5 bases, with 3 bases spanning the gap. CDR3 length equals 11 residues.

The chain uses TRBV6-1 and TRBJ2-1; perhaps TRBD2 as D (6 bases). CDR1 and CDR2 (germline): MNHNS, SASEGT. V dropped 0 bases and J dropped 6 bases, with 9 bases sitting between them. The CDR3 is 14 amino acids. CDR3 nucleotides: TGTGCCAGCAGTGAAGCCCGACTAGTCAATGAGCAGTTCTTC. Residues: CASSEARLVNEQFF.

CDR3 in DNA: TGTGCCATCAGTGGTGGGACAGGGGGTTACGGCACTGAAGCTTTCTTT. This translates into CAISGGTGGYGTEAFF. This rearrangement joins TRBV10-3 to TRBJ1-1, with TRBD1 matching over 11 bases. The CDR3 is 16 residues long. Trimming cost V 4 bases and J 4 bases; bases outside gene matches: 8. Germline V gene lookup returns CDR1 ENHRY and CDR2 SYGVKD.

This sequence joins TRBV7-9 and TRBJ2-3, with 7 bases lining up with TRBD1. CDR1 is SEHNR and CDR2 is FQNEAQ in the germline V gene (reference sequence). This CDR3 has 14 amino acids. Unmatched junction bases numbered 9, after V lost 10 bases and J lost 2 bases. This chain's CDR3 is CATKRGGVTDTQYF. CDR3 nucleotides: TGTGCCACCAAAAGAGGGGGCGTCACAGATACGCAGTATTTT.

This chain uses TRBV9 with TRBJ2-2; D tentatively reads TRBD1 or TRBD2 (5 bases each). Germline CDR1 SGDLS, CDR2 YYNGEE. Trimming stripped 5 bases from V and 6 bases from J, with 17 bases between. This CDR3 has 15 amino acids. CDR3 bases: TGTGCCAGCAGACGGGACGCCTCCCCCGCCGGGGAGCTGTTTTTT. This translates into CASRRDASPAGELFF.

In its sample, this clone was seen many times. This chain links TRBV5-1 with TRBJ2-7, with 9 bases aligning to TRBD1. CDR3 length equals 15 residues. With V trimmed by 4 bases and J by 4 bases, 9 bases remained unmatched. Germline assignment: CDR1 SGHRS and CDR2 YFSETQ. The CDR3 DNA follows: TGCGCCAGCAGCGATCCGGGACAGGGTACGTACGAGCAGTACTTC. Its protein product is CASSDPGQGTYEQYF.

CDR3 sequence: CASSPDRGAYNEQFF. The CDR3 nucleotides are TGTGCCAGCTCACCAGACAGGGGTGCCTACAATGAGCAGTTCTTC. The chain combines TRBV18 with TRBJ2-1; TRBD1 matches at 8 bases. V gave up 2 bases and J gave up 2 bases; unmatched junction bases: 2. There are 15 residues in the CDR3. CDR1 and CDR2 (germline): KGHSH, LQKENI.

The rearrangement uses TRBV7-2 and TRBJ2-3; unclear D gene. Germline V gene sequence: CDR1 SGHTA, CDR2 FQGNSA. V gave up 7 bases and J gave up 5 bases, with 16 bases separating them. The CDR3 has 14 amino acids. CDR3 nucleotides: TGTGCCAGCACCACCCCAGTACCGGGAGATACGCAGTATTTT. Translation: CASTTPVPGDTQYF.

J is TRBJ2-1 and V is TRBV4-1, with D perhaps matching TRBD2 (5 bases). The CDR3 covers 15 residues. The V end lost 2 bases, the J end lost 0 bases, and 8 bases lay between the germline ends. Germline CDR1 MGHRA, CDR2 YSYEKL. The CDR3 loop reads CASSQQEGSYNEQFF. The DNA of the CDR3 is TGCGCCAGCAGCCAACAAGAGGGCTCCTACAATGAGCAGTTCTTC.

V usage is TRBV19 and J usage is TRBJ2-7; TRBD2 aligns across 8 bases. Unmatched junction bases numbered 4, after V lost 3 bases and J lost 3 bases. Germline lookup yields CDR1 LNHDA and CDR2 SQIVND (reference sequence). This CDR3 has 14 residues. The CDR3 reads CASSMQAGDYEQYF. Here the CDR3 DNA reads TGTGCCAGTAGTATGCAAGCGGGAGACTACGAGCAGTACTTC.

This sequence joins TRBV6-5 and TRBJ2-7; TRBD2 aligns across 11 bases. This CDR3 is 15 amino acids long. The V gene's germline CDR1 is MNHEY and CDR2 SVGAGI. J lost 7 bases, V lost 4 bases, and 9 bases had no gene match. CDR3 sequence: CASSSILAGGREQYF. For the CDR3, the DNA is TGTGCCAGCAGTTCAATTCTAGCGGGGGGCCGGGAGCAGTACTTC.

This CDR3 is CASSRRGRSSDTQYF. The CDR3 DNA is TGCGCCAGCAGCCGGAGGGGGAGGTCTTCAGATACGCAGTATTTT. The chain uses TRBV4-1 and TRBJ2-3; D tentatively fits TRBD1 or TRBD2 (6 bases each). CDR1 is MGHRA and CDR2 is YSYEKL in the germline V gene. CDR3 length: 15 residues. The V gene lost 4 bases and the J gene lost 4 bases, with 15 bases spanning the gap.

The rearrangement links TRBV7-6 to TRBJ2-1; 11 bases line up with TRBD2. Germline V gene sequence: CDR1 SGHVS, CDR2 FNYEAQ. The CDR3 has 15 amino acids. V was clipped by 2 bases and J by 6 bases; unmatched bases: 3. Here the CDR3 DNA reads TGTGCCAGCAGCTTAACTAGCGGGAGAGTCAATGAGCAGTTCTTC. This sequence encodes CASSLTSGRVNEQFF.